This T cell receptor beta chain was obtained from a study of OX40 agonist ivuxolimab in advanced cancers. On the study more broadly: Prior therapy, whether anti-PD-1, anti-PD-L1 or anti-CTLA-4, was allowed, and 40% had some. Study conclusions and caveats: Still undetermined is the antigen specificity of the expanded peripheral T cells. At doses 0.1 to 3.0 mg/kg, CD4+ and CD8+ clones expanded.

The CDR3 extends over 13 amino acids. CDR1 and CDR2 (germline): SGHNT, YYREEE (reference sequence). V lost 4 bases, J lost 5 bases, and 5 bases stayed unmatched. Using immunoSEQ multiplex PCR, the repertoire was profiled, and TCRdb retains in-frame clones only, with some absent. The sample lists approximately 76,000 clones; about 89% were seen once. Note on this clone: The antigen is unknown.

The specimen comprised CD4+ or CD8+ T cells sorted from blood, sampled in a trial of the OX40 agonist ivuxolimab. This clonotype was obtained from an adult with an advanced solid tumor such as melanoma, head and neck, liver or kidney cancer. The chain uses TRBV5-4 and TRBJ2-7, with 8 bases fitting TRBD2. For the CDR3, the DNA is TGTGCCAGCAGCGCCGGGACTAGAAACGAGCAGTACTTC. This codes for CASSAGTRNEQYF.